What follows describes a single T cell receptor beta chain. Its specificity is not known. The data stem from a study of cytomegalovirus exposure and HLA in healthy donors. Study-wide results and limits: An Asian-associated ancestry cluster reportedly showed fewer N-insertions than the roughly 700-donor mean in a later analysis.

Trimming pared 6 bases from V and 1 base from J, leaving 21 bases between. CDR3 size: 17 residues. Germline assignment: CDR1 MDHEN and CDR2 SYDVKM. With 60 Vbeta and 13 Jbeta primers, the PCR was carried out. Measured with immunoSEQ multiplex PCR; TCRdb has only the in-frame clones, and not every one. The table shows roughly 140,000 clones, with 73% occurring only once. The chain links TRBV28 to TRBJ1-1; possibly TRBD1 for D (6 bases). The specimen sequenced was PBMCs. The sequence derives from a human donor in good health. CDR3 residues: CASREKLRGRGNTEAFF. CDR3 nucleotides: TGTGCCAGCAGAGAGAAACTCAGGGGCCGGGGGAACACTGAAGCTTTCTTT.